This record covers a single TCR beta chain. Germline loops: CDR1 SGHRS, CDR2 YFSETQ. This CDR3 spans 15 amino acids. V was pared by 4 bases and J by 2 bases, with 5 bases of the junction left unmatched. The source of the sample is a study of blood T cell repertoires in COVID-19. Under the authors' procedure: It was from reference gene primer amplification that nucleated cell counts were estimated. TCRdb's copy holds only in-frame clones and misses some; the assay was immunoSEQ multiplex PCR. The V and J calls and clone size are taken from that table; D and trimming were inferred from the DNA. The sample shows under 150,000 clones, roughly 90% of them seen only once.

The receptor was isolated from a woman in her twenties or thirties with acute COVID-19. Sequencing was done on a sample of PBMCs or T cells enriched from blood (not recorded which). This chain links TRBV5-1 with TRBJ2-2; TRBD1 agrees at 7 bases. The CDR3 DNA reads TGCGCCAGCAGCCCCCGGGACAGAAACACCGGGGAGCTGTTTTTT. Amino acid sequence: CASSPRDRNTGELFF.